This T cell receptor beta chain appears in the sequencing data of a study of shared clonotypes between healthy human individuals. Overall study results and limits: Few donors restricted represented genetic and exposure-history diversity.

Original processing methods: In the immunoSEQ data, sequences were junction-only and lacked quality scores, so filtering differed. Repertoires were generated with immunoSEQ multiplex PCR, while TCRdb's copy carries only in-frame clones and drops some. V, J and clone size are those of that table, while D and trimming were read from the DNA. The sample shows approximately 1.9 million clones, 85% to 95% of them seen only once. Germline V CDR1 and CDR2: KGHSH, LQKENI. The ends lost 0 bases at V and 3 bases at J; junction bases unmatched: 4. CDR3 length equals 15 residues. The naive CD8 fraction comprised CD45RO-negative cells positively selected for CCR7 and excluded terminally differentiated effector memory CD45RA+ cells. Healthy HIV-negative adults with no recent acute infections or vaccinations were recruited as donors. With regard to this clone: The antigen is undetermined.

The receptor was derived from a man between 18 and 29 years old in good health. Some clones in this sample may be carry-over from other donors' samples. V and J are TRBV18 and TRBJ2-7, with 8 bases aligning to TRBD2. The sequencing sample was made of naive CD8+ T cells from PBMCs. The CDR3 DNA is TGTGCCAGCTCACCACCGGTAGCGGGAATCTACGAGCAGTACTTC. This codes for CASSPPVAGIYEQYF.